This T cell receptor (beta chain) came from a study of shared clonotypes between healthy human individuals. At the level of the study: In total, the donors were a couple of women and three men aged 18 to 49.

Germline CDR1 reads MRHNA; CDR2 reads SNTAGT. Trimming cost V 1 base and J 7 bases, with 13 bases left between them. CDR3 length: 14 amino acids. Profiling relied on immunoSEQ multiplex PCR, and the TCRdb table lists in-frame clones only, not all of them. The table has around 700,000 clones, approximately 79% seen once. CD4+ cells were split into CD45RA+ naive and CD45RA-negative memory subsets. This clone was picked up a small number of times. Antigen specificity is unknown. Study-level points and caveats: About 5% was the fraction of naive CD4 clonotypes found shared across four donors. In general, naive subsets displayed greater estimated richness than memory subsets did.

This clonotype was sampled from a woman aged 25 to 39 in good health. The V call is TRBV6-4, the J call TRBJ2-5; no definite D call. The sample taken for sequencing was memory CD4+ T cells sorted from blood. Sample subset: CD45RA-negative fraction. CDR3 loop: CASSDFASCGTQYF. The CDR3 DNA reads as TGTGCCAGCAGTGACTTCGCCTCCTGTGGGACCCAGTACTTC.